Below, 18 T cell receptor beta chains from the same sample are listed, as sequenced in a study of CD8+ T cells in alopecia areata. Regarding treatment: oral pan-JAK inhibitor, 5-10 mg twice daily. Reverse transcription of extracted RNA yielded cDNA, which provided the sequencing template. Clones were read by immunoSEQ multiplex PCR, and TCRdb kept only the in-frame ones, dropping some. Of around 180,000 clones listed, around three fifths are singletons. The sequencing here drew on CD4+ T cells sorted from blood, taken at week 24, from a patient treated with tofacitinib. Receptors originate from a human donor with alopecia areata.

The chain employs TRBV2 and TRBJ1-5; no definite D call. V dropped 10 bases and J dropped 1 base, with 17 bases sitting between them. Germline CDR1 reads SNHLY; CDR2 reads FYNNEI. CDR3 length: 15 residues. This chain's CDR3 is CATGRESGSNQPQHF. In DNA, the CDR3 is TGTGCCACCGGAAGGGAGAGTGGGAGCAATCAGCCCCAGCATTTT.

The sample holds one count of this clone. The CDR3 bases are TGTGCCAGCAGTCTACAGGGGTGCGAGCAGTACTTC. It yields the protein CASSLQGCEQYF. The chain has TRBV11-3 and TRBJ2-7; TRBD1 matches 7 bases. V was clipped by 6 bases and J by 6 bases; unmatched bases: 5. Germline values: CDR1 SGHNT, CDR2 YENEEA. The CDR3 covers 12 residues.

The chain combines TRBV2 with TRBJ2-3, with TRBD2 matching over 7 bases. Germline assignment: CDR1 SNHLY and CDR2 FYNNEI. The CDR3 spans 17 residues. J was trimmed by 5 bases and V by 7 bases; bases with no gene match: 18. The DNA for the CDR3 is TGTGCCAGCATCAGTACTAGCGTCTTTTGGGAGGAAGATACGCAGTATTTT. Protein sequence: CASISTSVFWEEDTQYF.

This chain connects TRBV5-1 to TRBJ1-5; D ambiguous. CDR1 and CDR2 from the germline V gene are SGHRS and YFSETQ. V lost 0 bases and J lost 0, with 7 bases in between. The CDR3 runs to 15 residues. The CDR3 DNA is TGCGCCAGCAGCTTGGGCGGATATAGCAATCAGCCCCAGCATTTT. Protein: CASSLGGYSNQPQHF.

The DNA for the CDR3 is TGCGCCAGCAGCTATCTCGGGACAGGGATCTTCTACGAGCAGTACTTC. Its protein is CASSYLGTGIFYEQYF. The J gene is TRBJ2-7, the V gene TRBV5-1; TRBD1 matches at 9 bases. The length of the CDR3 is 16 residues. Trimming removed 3 bases from V and 3 bases from J; junction bases left unmatched: 10. Per germline, CDR1 SGHRS and CDR2 YFSETQ.

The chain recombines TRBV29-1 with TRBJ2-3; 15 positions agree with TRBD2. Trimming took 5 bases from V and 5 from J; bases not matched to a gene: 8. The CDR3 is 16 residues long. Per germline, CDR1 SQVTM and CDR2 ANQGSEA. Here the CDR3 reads CSVKRTSGGAGDTQYF. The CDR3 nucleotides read TGCAGCGTTAAGCGGACTAGCGGGGGGGCCGGAGATACGCAGTATTTT.

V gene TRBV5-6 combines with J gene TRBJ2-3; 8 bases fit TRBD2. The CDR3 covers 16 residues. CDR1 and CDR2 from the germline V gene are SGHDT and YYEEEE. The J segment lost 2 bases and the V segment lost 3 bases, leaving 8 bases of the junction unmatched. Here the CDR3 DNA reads TGTGCCAGCAGCTCGGTGGCGGGGGGCCTCACAGATACGCAGTATTTT. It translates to CASSSVAGGLTDTQYF.

CDR3 DNA sequence: TGCGCCAGCAGCGCCAGACCGGGGGATGGCTACACCTTC. Translating it yields CASSARPGDGYTF. The chain carries TRBV5-1 and TRBJ1-2; tentatively, D is TRBD1 (5 bases). Germline V gene sequence: CDR1 SGHRS, CDR2 YFSETQ. Trimming left V 4 bases short and J 6 bases short, with 13 bases between. The CDR3 length is 13 residues.

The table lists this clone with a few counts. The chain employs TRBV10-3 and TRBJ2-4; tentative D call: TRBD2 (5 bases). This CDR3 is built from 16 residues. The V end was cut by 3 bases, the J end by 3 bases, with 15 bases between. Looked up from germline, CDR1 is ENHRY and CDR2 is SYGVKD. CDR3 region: CAISDRTGGDKNIQYF. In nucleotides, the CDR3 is TGTGCCATCAGTGACCGGACTGGTGGAGACAAAAACATTCAGTACTTC.

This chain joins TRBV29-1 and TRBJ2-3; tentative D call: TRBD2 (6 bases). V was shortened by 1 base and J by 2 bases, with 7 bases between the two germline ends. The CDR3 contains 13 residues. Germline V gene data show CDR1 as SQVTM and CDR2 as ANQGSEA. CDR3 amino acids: CSVEAGVTDTQYF. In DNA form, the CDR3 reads TGCAGCGTTGAAGCGGGGGTCACAGATACGCAGTATTTT.

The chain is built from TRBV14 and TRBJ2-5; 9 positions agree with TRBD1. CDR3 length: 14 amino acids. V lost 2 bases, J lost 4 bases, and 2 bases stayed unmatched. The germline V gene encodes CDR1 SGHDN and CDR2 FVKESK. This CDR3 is CASSQRTGAETQYF. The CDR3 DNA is TGTGCCAGCAGCCAAAGGACAGGGGCAGAGACCCAGTACTTC.

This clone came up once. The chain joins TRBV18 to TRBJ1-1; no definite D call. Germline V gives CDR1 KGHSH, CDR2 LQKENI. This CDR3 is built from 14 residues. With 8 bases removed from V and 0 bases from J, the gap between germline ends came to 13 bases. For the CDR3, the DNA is TGTGCCAGCGCCGGGAAACAGATGAACACTGAAGCTTTCTTT. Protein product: CASAGKQMNTEAFF.

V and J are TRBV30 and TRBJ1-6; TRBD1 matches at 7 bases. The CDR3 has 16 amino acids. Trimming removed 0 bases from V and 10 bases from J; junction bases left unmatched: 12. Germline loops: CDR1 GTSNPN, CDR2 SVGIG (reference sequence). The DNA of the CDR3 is TGTGCCTGGAGTGTGGGACAGATGGGGCCTAGATCACCCCTCCACTTT. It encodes CAWSVGQMGPRSPLHF.

As DNA, the CDR3 is TGTGCCAGCAGCCAACTAGCTACCGGGACCCAGTACTTC. It is translated as CASSQLATGTQYF. The J gene is TRBJ2-5, the V gene TRBV7-2; D is perhaps TRBD2 (6 bases). The germline gives CDR1 SGHTA, CDR2 FQGNSA. V lost 5 bases, J lost 7 bases, and 14 bases lay in between. The CDR3 is 13 amino acids.

The DNA of the CDR3 is TGTGCCAGCAGCCAGGGGAGGACGACAGATACGCAGTATTTT. Protein: CASSQGRTTDTQYF. The chain links TRBV14 to TRBJ2-3; D might be TRBD2 (6 bases). This CDR3 region has 14 residues. V was shortened by 3 bases and J by 3 bases, with 10 bases between the two germline ends. CDR1 SGHDN and CDR2 FVKESK come from the germline V gene.

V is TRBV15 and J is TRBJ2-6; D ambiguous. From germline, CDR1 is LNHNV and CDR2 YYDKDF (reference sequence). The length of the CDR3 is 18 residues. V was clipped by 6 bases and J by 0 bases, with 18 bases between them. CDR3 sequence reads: CATSPPAKILSGANVLTF. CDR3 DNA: TGTGCCACCAGTCCCCCCGCCAAAATCCTCTCTGGGGCCAACGTCCTGACTTTC. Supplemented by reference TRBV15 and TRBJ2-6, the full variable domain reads DAMVIQNPRYQVTQFGKPVTLSCSQTLNHNVMYWYQQKSSQAPKLLFHYYDKDFNNEADTPDNFQSRRPNTSFCFLDIRSPGLGDTAMYLCATSPPAKILSGANVLTFGAGSRLTVL.

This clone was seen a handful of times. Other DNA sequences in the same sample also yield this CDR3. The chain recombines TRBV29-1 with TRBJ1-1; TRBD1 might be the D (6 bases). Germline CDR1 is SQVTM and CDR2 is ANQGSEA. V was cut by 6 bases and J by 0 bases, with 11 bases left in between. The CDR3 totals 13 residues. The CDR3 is CSVETGLNTEAFF. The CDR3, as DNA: TGCAGCGTCGAGACAGGCTTGAACACTGAAGCTTTCTTT. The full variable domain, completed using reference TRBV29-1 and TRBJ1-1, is SAVISQKPSRDICQRGTSLTIQCQVDSQVTMMFWYRQQPGQSLTLIATANQGSEATYESGFVIDKFPISRPNLTFSTLTVSNMSPEDSSIYLCSVETGLNTEAFFGQGTRLTVV.

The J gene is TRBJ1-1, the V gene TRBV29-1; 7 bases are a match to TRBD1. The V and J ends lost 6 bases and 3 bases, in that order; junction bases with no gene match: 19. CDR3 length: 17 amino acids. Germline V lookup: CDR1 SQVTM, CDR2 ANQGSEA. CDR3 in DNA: TGCAGCGTAGTCAATGAGCGAAGGGGCACAGGGGACACTGAAGCTTTCTTT. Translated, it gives CSVVNERRGTGDTEAFF.